What follows are 22 T cell receptor beta chains derived from one specimen sequenced in a study of CD8 T cells in Susac syndrome. After extraction with the RNeasy kit, 0.5 to 1 ug of the RNA was reverse transcribed using random hexamers. Via MiXCR, TCRdb re-called the immunoSEQ multiplex PCR reads, giving one row per CDR3 protein. The sample yields 150,000 to 200,000 distinct CDR3 sequences, just under 95% seen once. Specimen: CD4+ T cells from PBMCs. These receptors were obtained from a human donor in good health.

This sequence joins TRBV9 and TRBJ2-4; TRBD2 matches at 8 bases. The trim removed 0 bases at V and 6 bases at J, leaving 11 bases unmatched. CDR3 length: 17 amino acids. CDR1 is SGDLS and CDR2 is YYNGEE in the germline V gene. The CDR3 is CASSVGGSGAGGNIQYF. The CDR3 DNA is TGTGCCAGCAGCGTAGGAGGTAGCGGGGCTGGGGGAAACATTCAGTACTTC.

The CDR3 region has the DNA TGTGCCACTCAGACAGGATGGTACCAAGAGACCCAGTACTTC. It encodes CATQTGWYQETQYF. This chain uses TRBV6-1 with TRBJ2-5; D may be TRBD1 (6 bases). From germline, CDR1 is MNHNS and CDR2 SASEGT. This CDR3 comprises 14 residues. V was shortened by 10 bases and J by 0 bases, with 15 bases between the two germline ends.

The V call is TRBV5-1, the J call TRBJ2-3; tentative D call: TRBD1 (5 bases). The V end lost 0 bases, the J end lost 7 bases, and 12 bases lay between the germline ends. The CDR3 sequence is 14 residues long. Per germline, CDR1 SGHRS and CDR2 YFSETQ. DNA for the CDR3: TGCGCCAGCAGCTTGGTCGCAGGGTGGAATACGCAGTATTTT. Its translation: CASSLVAGWNTQYF. The variable domain in full, completed from reference TRBV5-1 and TRBJ2-3, reads KAGVTQTPRYLIKTRGQQVTLSCSPISGHRSVSWYQQTPGQGLQFLFEYFSETQRNKGNFPGRFSGRQFSNSRSEMNVSTLELGDSALYLCASSLVAGWNTQYFGPGTRLTVL.

This chain uses TRBV5-4 with TRBJ1-6, with unresolved D. CDR3 length: 16 amino acids. Per germline, CDR1 SGHNT and CDR2 YYREEE (reference sequence). Trimming shortened V by 0 bases and J by 0 bases, and 7 bases separated the two germline ends. The CDR3 DNA reads TGTGCCAGCAGCTTGGACCAAGTCTCCTATAATTCACCCCTCCACTTT. Its translation: CASSLDQVSYNSPLHF.

V gene TRBV6-5 combines with J gene TRBJ2-3, with TRBD2 identical over 13 bases. V lost 0 bases, J lost 7 bases, and 7 bases stayed unmatched. CDR1 and CDR2 from the germline V gene are MNHEY and SVGAGI. CDR3 length: 17 amino acids. Here the CDR3 reads CASSYSPLAGGLNTQYF. The CDR3, as DNA: TGTGCCAGCAGTTACTCCCCACTAGCGGGGGGGCTAAATACGCAGTATTTT.

The gene calls are TRBV6-1 and TRBJ2-4, with 15 bases identical to TRBD2. The CDR3 sequence is 17 residues long. The trim removed 6 bases at V and 2 bases at J, leaving 5 bases unmatched. The V gene's germline CDR1 is MNHNS and CDR2 SASEGT. CDR3 sequence: CASRGLAGGQSKNIQYF. The CDR3 nucleotides read TGTGCCAGCAGAGGACTAGCGGGGGGGCAATCCAAAAACATTCAGTACTTC.

This clonotype was observed once. The J gene is TRBJ2-3, the V gene TRBV4-1, with 11 bases that match TRBD2. The ends lost 4 bases at V and 2 bases at J; junction bases unmatched: 8. This CDR3 contains 17 residues. Germline lookup yields CDR1 MGHRA and CDR2 YSYEKL. CDR3 protein: CASSRLAGGTDTDTQYF. The CDR3 DNA follows: TGCGCCAGCAGCCGGCTAGCGGGGGGTACGGACACAGATACGCAGTATTTT.

J is TRBJ2-3 and V is TRBV5-8, with D uncertain. The V end was cut by 0 bases, the J end by 4 bases, with 12 bases between. In germline, CDR1 is SGHTS, CDR2 YDEGEE. The CDR3 has 15 amino acids. The CDR3 spells CASSLAGRAADTQYF. CDR3 nucleotides: TGTGCCAGCAGCTTGGCCGGGCGTGCTGCAGATACGCAGTATTTT.

This clonotype has only one observation. The chain recombines TRBV24-1 with TRBJ2-2; TRBD2 is a possible D gene (5 bases). Germline CDR1 is KGHDR and CDR2 is SFDVKD. CDR3 length: 13 residues. V was shortened by 8 bases and J by 1 base, with 7 bases between the two germline ends. The CDR3 DNA sequence: TGTGCCACCACCGGGATGAACACCGGGGAGCTGTTTTTT. Amino acids: CATTGMNTGELFF.

The genes are TRBV4-1 and TRBJ2-4, with 8 positions matching TRBD2. Germline V gene sequence: CDR1 MGHRA, CDR2 YSYEKL. Germline trimming cut 2 bases from V and 1 base from J; bases unmatched to any gene: 10. The CDR3 sequence is 18 residues long. The CDR3 reads CASSQPGGPQWAKNIQYF. In DNA, the CDR3 is TGCGCCAGCAGCCAACCGGGGGGGCCTCAATGGGCCAAAAACATTCAGTACTTC.

The V and J genes are TRBV20-1 and TRBJ2-3; tentative D call: TRBD1 (5 bases). The CDR3 contains 13 residues. Germline V gene lookup returns CDR1 DFQATT and CDR2 SNEGSKA (reference sequence). CDR3 in DNA: TGCGGCCCAGGGCAGGTCGGCACAGATACGCAGTATTTT. Its translation is CGPGQVGTDTQYF.

Only one count was recorded for this clonotype. The chain employs TRBV7-3 and TRBJ2-7, with no clear D. The CDR3 contains 14 residues. Trimming removed 1 base at V and 0 bases at J, with 7 bases between. Germline loops: CDR1 SGHTA, CDR2 FQGTGA. CDR3 bases: TGTGCCAGCAGCTTAAGCGCCTACTCCTACGAGCAGTACTTC. Amino acid sequence: CASSLSAYSYEQYF.

The V and J genes are TRBV6-6 and TRBJ2-2, with a weak D call TRBD2 (6 bases). In germline, CDR1 is MNHNY, CDR2 SVGAGI (reference sequence). The CDR3 loop spans 15 amino acids. V was clipped by 2 bases and J by 7 bases, with 14 bases between them. For the CDR3, the DNA is TGTGCCAGCAGTTACGTCGGGGGACGGGGCGGGGAGCTGTTTTTT. Translated, it gives CASSYVGGRGGELFF.

V and J are TRBV11-2 and TRBJ2-2; no firm D call. The V end was cut by 4 bases, the J end by 7 bases, with 7 bases between. Germline values: CDR1 SGHAT, CDR2 FQNNGV. The CDR3 has 12 amino acids. CDR3 bases: TGTGCCAGCAGCTCCCAATACGGGGAGCTGTTTTTT. Its protein is CASSSQYGELFF.

The rearrangement joins TRBV19 to TRBJ1-2, with D tentatively TRBD1 (5 bases). The CDR3 has 13 residues. The germline V gene encodes CDR1 LNHDA and CDR2 SQIVND (reference sequence). V was trimmed by 4 bases and J by 10 bases, leaving 16 bases between them. CDR3 protein: CASSTEGTVAYTF. CDR3 DNA sequence: TGTGCCAGTAGTACGGAAGGGACTGTTGCCTACACCTTC. Together with reference TRBV19 and TRBJ1-2, the CDR3 gives the full variable domain: DGGITQSPKYLFRKEGQNVTLSCEQNLNHDAMYWYRQDPGQGLRLIYYSQIVNDFQKGDIAEGYSVSREKKESFPLTVTSAQKNPTAFYLCASSTEGTVAYTFGSGTRLTVV.

The gene calls are TRBV20-1 and TRBJ1-5; D possibly corresponds to TRBD1 (6 bases). Germline V gene data show CDR1 as DFQATT and CDR2 as SNEGSKA (reference sequence). This CDR3 contains 17 residues. Trimming shortened V by 2 bases and J by 5 bases, and 22 bases separated the two germline ends. Here the CDR3 DNA reads TGCAGTGCTAGATCAGGGGCGACGGGTGTTTTCCATCAGCCCCAGCATTTT. Translation: CSARSGATGVFHQPQHF.

The CDR3 sequence: CASRPGTGEKLFF. The CDR3 DNA is TGTGCCAGCAGACCCGGGACAGGGGAAAAACTGTTTTTT. The chain is built from TRBV6-5 and TRBJ1-4; 9 bases agree with TRBD1. Trimming took 6 bases from V and 8 from J; bases not matched to a gene: 4. Germline V gene sequence: CDR1 MNHEY, CDR2 SVGAGI. This CDR3 spans 13 amino acids.

The chain joins TRBV7-9 to TRBJ2-7; 9 bases match TRBD2. Germline trimming cut 5 bases from V and 6 bases from J; bases unmatched to any gene: 8. This CDR3 has 14 amino acids. Germline V gene data show CDR1 as SEHNR and CDR2 as FQNEAQ (reference sequence). CDR3 loop: CASSPGLAWGEQYF. CDR3 bases: TGTGCCAGCAGCCCGGGACTAGCTTGGGGCGAGCAGTACTTC.

The CDR3 sequence: CASSSQGALVVDTQYF. CDR3 DNA: TGCGCCAGCAGCTCACAGGGGGCGTTGGTGGTGGATACGCAGTATTTT. The chain uses TRBV5-1 and TRBJ2-3; 9 bases are a match to TRBD1. Losses at the gene ends were 3 bases for V and 6 bases for J; bases not matched to a gene: 11. CDR1 and CDR2 from the germline V gene are SGHRS and YFSETQ. The CDR3 is made up of 16 amino acids.

The genes are TRBV6-6 and TRBJ2-7; TRBD1 or TRBD2 may be the D gene (5 bases each). V was cut by 6 bases and J by 9 bases, with 21 bases left in between. Germline CDR1 reads MNHNY; CDR2 reads SVGAGI (reference sequence). The CDR3 totals 14 residues. CDR3 bases: TGTGCCAGCAGCCTCGGACGTAGGGACCCTCGGCAGTACTTC. This encodes CASSLGRRDPRQYF.

This chain uses TRBV20-1 with TRBJ2-5, with TRBD1 matching over 9 bases. CDR3 length equals 17 residues. Germline lookup yields CDR1 DFQATT and CDR2 SNEGSKA (reference sequence). The V gene end was trimmed by 6 bases and the J gene end by 7 bases; junction bases not matched to a gene: 21. The CDR3 protein is CSAPTGGGSTPMGTQYF. The CDR3 DNA follows: TGCAGTGCACCGACAGGGGGTGGCAGTACGCCTATGGGGACCCAGTACTTC.

The V and J genes are TRBV5-4 and TRBJ1-5; 8 bases align to TRBD1. Looked up from germline, CDR1 is SGHNT and CDR2 is YYREEE (reference sequence). The CDR3 runs to 15 residues. Losses at the gene ends were 4 bases for V and 4 bases for J; bases not matched to a gene: 7. CDR3 loop: CASSVRTGPNQPQHF. CDR3 nucleotides: TGTGCCAGCAGCGTTCGGACAGGGCCGAATCAGCCCCAGCATTTT.